The sequence of this T cell receptor (beta chain) was determined in a study of blood T cell repertoires in COVID-19. Overall study: Samples of COVID-19 (acute and convalescent) were obtained from the United States, Italy and Spain. Nucleic acid was either cDNA or gDNA, and it came from T cells, B-cell-depleted T cells, or PBMCs.

Here immunoSEQ multiplex PCR was the method, and the copy in TCRdb shows in-frame clones only, minus some. The sample lists approximately 180,000 clones; more than 80% were seen once. Between the trimmed V and J ends, which lost 7 bases and 4 bases, there was a span of 19 bases. The CDR3 extends over 15 amino acids. Germline V gene sequence: CDR1 LNHDA, CDR2 SQIVND (reference sequence). Participants' reported clinical history set cohort assignment. Cohort 3 donors were reported recovered after two negative PCRs, clearance, or symptom resolution. The receptor's source is a middle-aged man who had recovered from COVID-19. The gene calls are TRBV19 and TRBJ1-2, with a tentative D call TRBD1 (6 bases). Sequenced input: PBMCs or T cells enriched from blood (not recorded which). The CDR3 DNA follows: TGTGCCAGTAATTTGCGCTTTCGGGACATCTATGGCTACACCTTC. It codes for CASNLRFRDIYGYTF.